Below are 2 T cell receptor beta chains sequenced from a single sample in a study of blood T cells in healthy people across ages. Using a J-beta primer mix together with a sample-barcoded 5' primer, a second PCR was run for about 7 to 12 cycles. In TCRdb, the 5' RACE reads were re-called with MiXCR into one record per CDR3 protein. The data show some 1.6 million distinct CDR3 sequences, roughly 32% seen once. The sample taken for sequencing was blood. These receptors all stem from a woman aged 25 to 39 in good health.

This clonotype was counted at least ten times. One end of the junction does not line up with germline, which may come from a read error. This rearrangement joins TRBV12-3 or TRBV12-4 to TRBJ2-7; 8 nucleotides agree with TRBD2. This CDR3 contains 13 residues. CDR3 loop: CASSVAGPYEQYF. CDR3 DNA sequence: TGTGCCAGCAGTGTAGCGGGGCCCTACGAGCAGTACTTC.

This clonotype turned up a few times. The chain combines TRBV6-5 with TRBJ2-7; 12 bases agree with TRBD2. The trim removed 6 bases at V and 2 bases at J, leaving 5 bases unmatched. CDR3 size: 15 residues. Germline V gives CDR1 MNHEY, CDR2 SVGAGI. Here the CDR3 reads CASSPSGGAAYEQYF. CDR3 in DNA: TGTGCCAGCAGCCCTAGCGGGGGGGCAGCCTACGAGCAGTACTTC.